These 2 T cell receptor beta chains share one sample of origin, sequenced in a study of T cell changes during pregnancy in multiple sclerosis (dated 2019 in TCRdb). Library generation was performed with the immunoSEQ multiplex PCR assay. TCRdb took this table from immuneACCESS and kept in-frame rearrangements with V and J called. Such tables lack part of the clones; where checked against another copy, unresolved V genes explain under half of the gap, and the rest is unexplained. The sample table holds about 75,000 clones, of which about 93% were seen once. The leading ten clones occupy roughly 0.13% of the sample. The input for sequencing was CD4+ T cells from peripheral blood mononuclear cells, taken after pregnancy. Every receptor here comes from a female donor with multiple sclerosis, enrolled in a pregnancy study.

The gene calls are TRBV9 and TRBJ2-1; D may be TRBD2 (6 bases). The CDR3 length is 16 residues. Germline CDR1 is SGDLS and CDR2 is YYNGEE. Trimming removed 4 bases from V and 0 bases from J, with 14 bases in between. CDR3 sequence reads: CASSPGGGSSYNEQFF. The CDR3 region has the DNA TGTGCCAGCAGCCCCGGAGGAGGGTCCTCCTACAATGAGCAGTTCTTC.

The chain has TRBV7-9 and TRBJ1-4, with unresolved D. The V end lost 7 bases, the J end lost 0 bases, and 18 bases lay between the germline ends. The CDR3 has 17 residues. CDR1 and CDR2 (germline): SEHNR, FQNEAQ (reference sequence). This CDR3 reads CASTLTAGIATNEKLFF. As DNA, the CDR3 is TGTGCCAGCACCCTAACAGCAGGAATAGCAACTAATGAAAAACTGTTTTTT.